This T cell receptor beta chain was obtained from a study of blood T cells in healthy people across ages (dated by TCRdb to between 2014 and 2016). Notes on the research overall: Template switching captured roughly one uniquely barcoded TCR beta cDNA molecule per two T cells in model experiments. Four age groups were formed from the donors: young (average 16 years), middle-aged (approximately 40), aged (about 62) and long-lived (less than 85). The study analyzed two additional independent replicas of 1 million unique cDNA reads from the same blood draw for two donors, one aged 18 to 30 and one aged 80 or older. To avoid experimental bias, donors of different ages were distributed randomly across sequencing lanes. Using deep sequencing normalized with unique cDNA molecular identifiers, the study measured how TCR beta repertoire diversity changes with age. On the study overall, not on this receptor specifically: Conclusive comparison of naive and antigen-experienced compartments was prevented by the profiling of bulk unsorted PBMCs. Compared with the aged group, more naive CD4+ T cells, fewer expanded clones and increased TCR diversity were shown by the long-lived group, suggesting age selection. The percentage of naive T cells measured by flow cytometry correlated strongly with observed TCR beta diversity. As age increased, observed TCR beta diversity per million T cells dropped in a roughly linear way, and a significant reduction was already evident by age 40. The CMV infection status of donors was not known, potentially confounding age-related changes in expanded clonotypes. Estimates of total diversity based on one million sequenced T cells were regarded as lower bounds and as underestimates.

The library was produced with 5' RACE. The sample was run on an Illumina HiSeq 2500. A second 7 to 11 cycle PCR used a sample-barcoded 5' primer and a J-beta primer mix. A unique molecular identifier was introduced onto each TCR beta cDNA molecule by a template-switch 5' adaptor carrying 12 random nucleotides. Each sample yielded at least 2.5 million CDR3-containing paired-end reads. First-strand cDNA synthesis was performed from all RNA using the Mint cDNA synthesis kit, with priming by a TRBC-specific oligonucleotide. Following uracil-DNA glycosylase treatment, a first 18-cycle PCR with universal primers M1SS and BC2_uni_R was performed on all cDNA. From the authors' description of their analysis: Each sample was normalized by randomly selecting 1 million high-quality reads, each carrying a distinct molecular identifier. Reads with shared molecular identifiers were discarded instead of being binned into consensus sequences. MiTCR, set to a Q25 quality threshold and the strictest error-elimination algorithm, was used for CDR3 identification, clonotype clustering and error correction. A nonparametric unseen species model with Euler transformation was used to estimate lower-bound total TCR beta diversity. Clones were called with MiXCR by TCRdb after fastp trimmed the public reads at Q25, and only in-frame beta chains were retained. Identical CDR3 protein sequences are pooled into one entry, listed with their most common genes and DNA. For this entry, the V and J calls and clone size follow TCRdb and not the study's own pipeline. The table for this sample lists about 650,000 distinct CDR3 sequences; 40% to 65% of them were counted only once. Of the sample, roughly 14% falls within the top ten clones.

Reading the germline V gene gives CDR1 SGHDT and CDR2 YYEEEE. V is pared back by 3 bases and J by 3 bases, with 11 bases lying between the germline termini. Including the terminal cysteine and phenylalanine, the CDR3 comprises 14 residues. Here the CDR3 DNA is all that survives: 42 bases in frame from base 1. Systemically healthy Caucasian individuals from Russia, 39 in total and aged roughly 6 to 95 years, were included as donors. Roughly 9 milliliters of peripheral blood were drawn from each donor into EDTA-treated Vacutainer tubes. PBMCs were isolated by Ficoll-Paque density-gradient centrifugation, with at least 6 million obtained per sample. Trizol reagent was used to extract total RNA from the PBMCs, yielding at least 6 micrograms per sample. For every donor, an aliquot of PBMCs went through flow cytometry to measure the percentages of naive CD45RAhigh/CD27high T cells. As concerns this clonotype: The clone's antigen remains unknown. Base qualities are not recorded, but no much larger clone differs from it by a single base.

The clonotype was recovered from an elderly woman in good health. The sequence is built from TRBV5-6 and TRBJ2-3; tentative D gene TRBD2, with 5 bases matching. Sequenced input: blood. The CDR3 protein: CASSWESGTDTQYF. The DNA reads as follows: TGTGCCAGCAGCTGGGAGTCCGGTACAGATACGCAGTATTTT.